The 11 T cell receptor beta chains presented below share a single source sample, sequenced in a study of blood T cells in healthy people across ages. Sample-barcoded 5' priming and a J-beta primer mix drove a second PCR of about 6 to 12 cycles. TCRdb recomputed calls from the 5' RACE reads with MiXCR, one row per CDR3 protein. The sample shows approximately 960,000 distinct CDR3 sequences, about 28% of them seen only once. These data were likewise used in another study, on T cells of mothers and their children.

Material for sequencing was blood. These receptors originate from a woman in her 40s in good health.

This clonotype was observed at least ten times. This chain connects TRBV4-2 to TRBJ2-7, with TRBD2 identical over 9 bases. The junction had 5 bases not matched to a gene; V was cut back by 0 bases and J by 2 bases. The germline gives CDR1 LGHNA, CDR2 YNFKEQ. The length of the CDR3 is 16 residues. CDR3 sequence: CASSQEASGDPYEQYF. The CDR3 DNA is TGTGCCAGCAGCCAAGAGGCTAGCGGGGATCCCTACGAGCAGTACTTC.

In its sample, this clonotype was seen many times. The J gene is TRBJ2-5, the V gene TRBV15; 10 bases fit TRBD2. The CDR3 runs to 18 residues. Germline V gene sequence: CDR1 LNHNV, CDR2 YYDKDF (reference sequence). The V gene end was trimmed by 0 bases and the J gene end by 0 bases; junction bases not matched to a gene: 7. CDR3 loop: CATSREGSGGFNQETQYF. Written as DNA, the CDR3 is TGTGCCACCAGCAGAGAAGGTAGCGGGGGGTTTAACCAAGAGACCCAGTACTTC.

In regard to this clonotype: A much larger clonotype is one base distant, so this may be a read error. V gene TRBV12-3 or TRBV12-4 combines with J gene TRBJ2-1, with D perhaps given as TRBD1 or TRBD2 (6 bases each). Trimming pared 8 bases from V and 9 bases from J, leaving 23 bases between. CDR3 length equals 15 residues. CDR3 nucleotide sequence: TGTGCCAGCGGTTCCCAAGGAGGGCTAGGGGGTGAGCAGTTCTTC. Amino acids: CASGSQGGLGGEQFF.

This clonotype has a single count. A much larger clone sits a single nucleotide away, making a read error possible. J is TRBJ2-7 and V is TRBV25-1; D might be TRBD1 (6 bases). Germline CDR1 and CDR2: MGHDK and SYGVNS. This CDR3 is built from 13 residues. The CDR3 DNA is TGTGCCAGCAGCCAGGGGCTGCCCTACAAGCAGTACTTC. Encoded protein: CASSQGLPYKQYF.

A word on this clonotype: One end of the junction does not line up with germline, which may come from a read error. The chain joins TRBV4-1 to TRBJ2-3, with D tentatively TRBD1 or TRBD2 (6 bases each). The germline gives CDR1 MGHRA, CDR2 YSYEKL. The CDR3 totals 19 residues. DNA for the CDR3: TGCGCCAGCAGCCAAGAGATCCCGGACAGAACAACTAGCACAGATACGCAGTTTTTT. This translates into CASSQEIPDRTTSTDTQFF.

This clonotype showed up many times. The chain couples TRBV3-1 to TRBJ1-4; D gene ambiguous. V dropped 1 base and J dropped 3 bases, with 9 bases sitting between them. This CDR3 has 15 residues. The germline V gene encodes CDR1 LGHDT and CDR2 YNNKEL (reference sequence). DNA for the CDR3: TGTGCCAGCAGCCAAGGTGGAAAGGCTAATGAAAAACTGTTTTTT. It encodes CASSQGGKANEKLFF.

With respect to this clonotype: Relative to the germline gene, one junction end is altered; a read error may explain this. The V call is TRBV4-1, the J call TRBJ2-1; possible D gene TRBD1, 6 bases. Germline values: CDR1 MGHRA, CDR2 YSYEKL. This CDR3 contains 13 residues. CDR3 amino acids: CANSQLQGYEQFF. The CDR3 DNA follows: TGCGCCAACAGCCAGTTACAGGGCTATGAGCAGTTCTTC.

The chain recombines TRBV20-1 with TRBJ2-3; 7 bases map to TRBD1. Germline values: CDR1 DFQATT, CDR2 SNEGSKA (reference sequence). There are 13 residues in the CDR3. With V trimmed by 5 bases and J by 1 base, 3 bases remained unmatched. The CDR3 sequence is CSAGTAGTDTQYF. CDR3 DNA: TGCAGTGCTGGGACAGCGGGCACAGATACGCAGTATTTT.

The CDR3 protein is CATWTGANYGYTF. As DNA, the CDR3 is TGTGCCACCTGGACAGGGGCTAACTATGGCTACACCTTC. The rearrangement links TRBV6-6 to TRBJ1-2; 9 bases map to TRBD1. V lost 10 bases to trimming and J lost 0 bases; unmatched junction nucleotides: 3. CDR3 length equals 13 residues. CDR1 and CDR2 (germline): MNHNY, SVGAGI (reference sequence).

As to this clonotype: With a much larger clone just one base away, this may be a read error. The chain uses TRBV27 and TRBJ2-7, with a weak D call TRBD2 (5 bases). CDR3 length: 13 residues. Germline loops: CDR1 MNHEY, CDR2 SMNVEV (reference sequence). The CDR3 loop reads CAGSLQTTYEQYF. CDR3 in DNA: TGTGCCGGCAGTTTACAGACTACCTACGAGCAGTACTTC.

This clonotype came up a few times. This chain uses TRBV7-8 with TRBJ1-5; 7 nucleotides agree with TRBD1. The J segment lost 0 bases and the V segment lost 5 bases, leaving 16 bases of the junction unmatched. Germline loops: CDR1 SGHVS, CDR2 FQNEAQ. This CDR3 contains 19 residues. The CDR3 spells CASSLRPWTGYYSNQPQHF. The CDR3 coding sequence is TGTGCCAGCAGCCTACGACCCTGGACAGGATATTATAGCAATCAGCCCCAGCATTTT.